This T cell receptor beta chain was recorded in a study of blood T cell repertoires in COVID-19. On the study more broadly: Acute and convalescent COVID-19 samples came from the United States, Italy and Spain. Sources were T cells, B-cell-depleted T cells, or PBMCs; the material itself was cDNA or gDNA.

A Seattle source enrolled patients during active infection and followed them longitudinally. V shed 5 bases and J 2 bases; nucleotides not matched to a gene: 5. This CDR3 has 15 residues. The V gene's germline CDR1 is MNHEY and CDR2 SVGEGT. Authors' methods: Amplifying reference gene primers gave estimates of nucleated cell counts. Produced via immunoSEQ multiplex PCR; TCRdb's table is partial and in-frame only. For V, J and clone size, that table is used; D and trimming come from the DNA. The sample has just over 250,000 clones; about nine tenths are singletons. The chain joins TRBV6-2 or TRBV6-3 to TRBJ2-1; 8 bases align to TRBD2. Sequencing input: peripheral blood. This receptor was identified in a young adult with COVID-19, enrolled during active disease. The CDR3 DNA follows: TGTGCCAGCAGTAATAGCGGGACCACCTACAATGAGCAGTTCTTC. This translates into CASSNSGTTYNEQFF.